Shown below are 29 T cell receptor beta chains from a single sample sequenced in a study of regulatory T cells in long-lasting Graves disease. CDR3 regions were amplified by Arm-PCR using iRepertoire HTBI primers to build TCR beta libraries. TCRdb processed the multiplex PCR reads anew with MiXCR; each CDR3 protein has one entry. The data show about 540,000 distinct CDR3 sequences, with about 13% seen just once and 10% held by the top ten. Indicated time point: newly diagnosed GD, antithyroid drugs for less than 3 months. With RNA extracted from PBMCs as input, the TCR library was made. The same data also contributed to another study, on T cells in Graves' hyperthyroidism and ophthalmopathy.

The source was peripheral blood mononuclear cells (PBMCs), collected at new diagnosis, from a patient treated with antithyroid drugs. The receptors originated from a man aged 25-45 years with Graves disease.

This clonotype has ten or more counts. The chain combines TRBV6-2 or TRBV6-3 with TRBJ2-1, with 13 bases matching TRBD2. The V gene's germline CDR1 is MNHEY and CDR2 SVGEGT. Trimming removed 0 bases from V and 2 bases from J; junction bases left unmatched: 13. This CDR3 contains 21 residues. The CDR3 sequence is CASSYSVPRLAGGLPYNEQFF. The DNA for the CDR3 is TGTGCCAGCAGTTACTCGGTTCCGAGACTAGCGGGAGGCCTTCCCTACAATGAGCAGTTCTTC.

This clonotype was seen more than once but under ten times. This rearrangement joins TRBV9 to TRBJ2-1; 11 bases agree with TRBD2. Germline CDR1 reads SGDLS; CDR2 reads YYNGEE. This CDR3 region has 16 residues. V was pared by 2 bases and J by 7 bases, with 8 bases of the junction left unmatched. CDR3 sequence: CASSVPTSGSRNEQFF. In nucleotides, the CDR3 is TGTGCCAGCAGCGTGCCTACTAGCGGGAGTAGAAATGAGCAGTTCTTC.

This clonotype was found many times. The chain joins TRBV11-2 to TRBJ2-7, with 8 bases aligning to TRBD2. This CDR3 contains 15 residues. V trimming: 2 bases; J trimming: 5 bases; junction bases outside the gene matches: 8. From germline, CDR1 is SGHAT and CDR2 FQNNGV. CDR3 loop: CASSLLAGLGDEQYF. Written as DNA, the CDR3 is TGTGCCAGCAGCTTATTAGCGGGACTGGGGGACGAGCAGTACTTC.

This clonotype was seen at least ten times. The gene calls are TRBV29-1 and TRBJ2-1; 7 positions match TRBD1. The CDR3 totals 15 residues. The germline gives CDR1 SQVTM, CDR2 ANQGSEA. The V and J ends lost 4 bases and 2 bases, in that order; junction bases with no gene match: 8. As DNA, the CDR3 is TGCAGCGTTGCCCGGGACAGTGGGGCCTACAATGAGCAGTTCTTC. Encoded protein: CSVARDSGAYNEQFF.

This clonotype was detected ten times or more. This rearrangement joins TRBV28 to TRBJ1-1; TRBD1 matches 10 bases. The CDR3 contains 13 residues. With 4 bases clipped from V and 7 bases from J, the junction kept 3 bases outside the gene matches. Germline V gene sequence: CDR1 MDHEN, CDR2 SYDVKM. Here the CDR3 reads CASSWGQGLEAFF. The DNA of the CDR3 is TGTGCCAGCAGTTGGGGACAGGGGCTTGAAGCTTTCTTT.

This clonotype appeared many times. J is TRBJ2-7 and V is TRBV12-3 or TRBV12-4; TRBD1 matches 9 bases. This CDR3 is 16 amino acids long. V lost 2 bases and J lost 7; bases outside the gene matches: 12. The CDR3 loop is CASSLSPGQGIWEQYF. The CDR3 nucleotides are TGTGCCAGCAGTTTATCCCCGGGACAGGGTATCTGGGAGCAGTACTTC.

This clonotype has just a few counts. V gene TRBV20-1 combines with J gene TRBJ2-2; TRBD2 matches 12 bases. From germline, CDR1 is DFQATT and CDR2 SNEGSKA (reference sequence). V shed 2 bases, J shed 8 bases, and the junction held 15 bases outside the gene matches. This CDR3 comprises 18 residues. CDR3 amino acids: CSARNQGATSGRLGELFF. In nucleotides, the CDR3 is TGCAGTGCTAGAAACCAGGGGGCCACTAGCGGGAGGCTAGGGGAGCTGTTTTTT.

This clonotype turned up a few times. The CDR3 coding sequence is TGTGCCAGCAGCCGCCAAGGAGGCTACGAGCAGTACTTC. Translated, it gives CASSRQGGYEQYF. The chain has TRBV3-1 and TRBJ2-7, with D possibly matching TRBD2 (5 bases). The germline CDR1 and CDR2 sequences are LGHDT and YNNKEL (reference sequence). Trimming pared 4 bases from V and 3 bases from J, leaving 10 bases between. This CDR3 is built from 13 residues.

This clonotype was observed at least ten times. This rearrangement joins TRBV15 to TRBJ2-3; a possible D gene is TRBD2 (6 bases). V was shortened by 4 bases and J by 3 bases, with 11 bases between the two germline ends. The CDR3 contains 14 residues. Germline V gene data show CDR1 as LNHNV and CDR2 as YYDKDF (reference sequence). CDR3 DNA sequence: TGTGCCACCAGCACGGGAGTAGGGACAGATACGCAGTATTTT. Amino acids: CATSTGVGTDTQYF.

The sample holds a few counts of this clonotype. The gene calls are TRBV9 and TRBJ2-1; 8 bases map to TRBD2. Trimming removed 0 bases from V and 7 bases from J; junction bases left unmatched: 12. Germline V gene sequence: CDR1 SGDLS, CDR2 YYNGEE. The CDR3 sequence is 17 residues long. In DNA form, the CDR3 reads TGTGCCAGCAGCGTAGGGAGGCGTGGCGGGAGGTGGAATGAGCAGTTCTTC. This translates into CASSVGRRGGRWNEQFF.

This clonotype came up a few times. V gene TRBV10-3 combines with J gene TRBJ1-4, with TRBD1 matching over 10 bases. Per the germline V gene, CDR1 is ENHRY and CDR2 is SYGVKD. This CDR3 region has 18 residues. V was clipped by 4 bases and J by 0 bases; unmatched bases: 8. This chain's CDR3 is CAISARTGGKTTNEKLFF. For the CDR3, the DNA is TGTGCCATCAGTGCGAGGACAGGGGGTAAAACAACTAATGAAAAACTGTTTTTT.

This clonotype was picked up many times. The CDR3 bases are TGTGCCAGCAGCCGGCGAGGGACTGAAGCTTTCTTT. Translating gives CASSRRGTEAFF. The V gene is TRBV12-3 or TRBV12-4, the J gene TRBJ1-1; the D is unclear. The CDR3 contains 12 residues. Trimming took 6 bases from V and 5 from J, leaving 10 bases between them.

The sample holds a few counts of this clonotype. This chain connects TRBV15 to TRBJ1-5; 8 bases are a match to TRBD1. The CDR3 sequence is 14 residues long. Looked up from germline, CDR1 is LNHNV and CDR2 is YYDKDF (reference sequence). The trim removed 4 bases at V and 10 bases at J, leaving 9 bases unmatched. In DNA, the CDR3 is TGTGCCACCAGCAACCACAGGGGGGGGCCCCCCCAGCATTTT. Its translation is CATSNHRGGPPQHF. Based on the CDR3 plus reference TRBV15 and TRBJ1-5, the full variable domain is DAMVIQNPRYQVTQFGKPVTLSCSQTLNHNVMYWYQQKSSQAPKLLFHYYDKDFNNEADTPDNFQSRRPNTSFCFLDIRSPGLGDTAMYLCATSNHRGGPPQHFGDGTRLSIL.

In this sample, this clonotype turned up a few times. V is TRBV28 and J is TRBJ2-7, with D unclear. The CDR3 length is 12 residues. The germline V and J ends were trimmed by 8 bases and 2 bases, with 10 bases remaining between them. CDR1 MDHEN and CDR2 SYDVKM come from the germline V gene. The CDR3 bases are TGTGCCAGCGGGATCCTTCCCTACGAGCAGTACTTC. This translates into CASGILPYEQYF.

The chain combines TRBV12-3 or TRBV12-4 with TRBJ1-2; D uncertain. CDR3 length: 13 residues. V dropped 2 bases and J dropped 2 bases, with 6 bases sitting between them. CDR3 loop: CASSLKLNYGYTF. CDR3 bases: TGTGCCAGCAGTTTAAAACTGAACTATGGCTACACCTTC.

This clonotype was detected ten times or more. The chain uses TRBV30 and TRBJ2-7; D not certain. The length of the CDR3 is 12 residues. Germline V gene data show CDR1 as GTSNPN and CDR2 as SVGIG (reference sequence). The V and J ends lost 4 bases and 5 bases respectively, with 12 bases between them. The CDR3 sequence: CAWTAKSHEQYF. The CDR3 DNA reads as TGTGCCTGGACGGCCAAGTCCCACGAGCAGTACTTC.

This clonotype showed up just a few times. This rearrangement joins TRBV20-1 to TRBJ2-3, with D unresolved. This CDR3 has 11 amino acids. The V end lost 2 bases, the J end lost 6 bases, and 6 bases lay between the germline ends. CDR1 is DFQATT, CDR2 SNEGSKA, per germline (reference sequence). CDR3 DNA sequence: TGCAGTGCTAGAAAGGGCGATACGCAGTATTTT. It translates to CSARKGDTQYF.

This clonotype has a handful of counts. This chain links TRBV20-1 with TRBJ2-1; D unclear. Germline V CDR1 and CDR2: DFQATT, SNEGSKA (reference sequence). The CDR3 loop spans 16 amino acids. V was pared by 6 bases and J by 3 bases, with 21 bases between. The CDR3 reads CSAGPLTRTHYNEQFF. CDR3 nucleotide sequence: TGCAGTGCCGGACCTCTGACTCGCACCCACTACAATGAGCAGTTCTTC.

A few counts support this clonotype. Given the absence of the conserved phenylalanine or tryptophan at the CDR3 end, a read error is likely. V is TRBV6-5 and J is TRBJ2-7; D might be TRBD2 (5 bases). CDR1 is MNHEY and CDR2 is SVGAGI in the germline V gene. There are 14 residues in the CDR3. V was trimmed by 4 bases and J by 6 bases, leaving 16 bases between them. This CDR3 reads CASSFGDNRVEQYL. CDR3 sequence (DNA): TGTGCCAGCAGTTTCGGGGATAATAGGGTCGAGCAGTACTTA.

This clonotype was recorded many times. V gene TRBV20-1 combines with J gene TRBJ2-7; D is unresolved. V was shortened by 0 bases and J by 3 bases, with 6 bases between the two germline ends. Germline V gene sequence: CDR1 DFQATT, CDR2 SNEGSKA (reference sequence). The CDR3 has 12 amino acids. Written as DNA, the CDR3 is TGCAGTGCTAGAGATCAAGTCTACGAGCAGTACTTC. Translated, it gives CSARDQVYEQYF.

The chain is built from TRBV5-1 and TRBJ2-5; 8 bases match TRBD2. V lost 3 bases, J lost 2 bases, and 9 bases stayed unmatched. This CDR3 region has 16 residues. CDR1 is SGHRS, CDR2 YFSETQ, per germline. CDR3 sequence (DNA): TGCGCCAGCAGCTCCCTCTTCACTAGCGGTCAAGAGACCCAGTACTTC. It yields the protein CASSSLFTSGQETQYF. The variable domain in full, with the rest retrieved from reference TRBV5-1 and TRBJ2-5, is KAGVTQTPRYLIKTRGQQVTLSCSPISGHRSVSWYQQTPGQGLQFLFEYFSETQRNKGNFPGRFSGRQFSNSRSEMNVSTLELGDSALYLCASSSLFTSGQETQYFGPGTRLLVL.

This clonotype was counted a few times. The CDR3, as DNA: TGTGCCAGCAGTACGACAGGGGTCTTATCTAATGAAAAACTGTTTTTT. It yields the protein CASSTTGVLSNEKLFF. This chain links TRBV6-1 with TRBJ1-4, with TRBD1 matching over 8 bases. The trim removed 5 bases at V and 3 bases at J, leaving 8 bases unmatched. Germline CDR1 reads MNHNS; CDR2 reads SASEGT. This CDR3 is 16 amino acids long.

The rearrangement joins TRBV7-9 to TRBJ2-5, with 13 bases lining up with TRBD2. Trimming cost V 5 bases and J 5 bases; bases outside gene matches: 8. The CDR3 length is 16 residues. In germline, CDR1 is SEHNR, CDR2 FQNEAQ (reference sequence). The DNA of the CDR3 is TGTGCCAGCAGCCACACTAGCGGGAGGGCTGAGGAGACCCAGTACTTC. It encodes CASSHTSGRAEETQYF.

J is TRBJ2-1 and V is TRBV11-2; 7 nucleotides align to TRBD2. J was trimmed by 3 bases and V by 2 bases; bases with no gene match: 4. The CDR3 spans 15 residues. Germline V gives CDR1 SGHAT, CDR2 FQNNGV. The DNA for the CDR3 is TGTGCCAGCAGCTTACAACGGGGGGTCTACAATGAGCAGTTCTTC. As protein: CASSLQRGVYNEQFF. Using reference TRBV11-2 and TRBJ2-1 for the parts outside the CDR3, the full variable domain is EAGVAQSPRYKIIEKRQSVAFWCNPISGHATLYWYQQILGQGPKLLIQFQNNGVVDDSQLPKDRFSAERLKGVDSTLKIQPAKLEDSAVYLCASSLQRGVYNEQFFGPGTRLTVL.

There are many counts of this clonotype. The CDR3 is CASSQTRGQAYEQYF. CDR3 DNA: TGTGCCAGCAGCCAAACACGGGGACAGGCCTACGAGCAGTACTTC. This chain links TRBV13 with TRBJ2-7; 8 nucleotides line up with TRBD1. The germline gives CDR1 PRHDT, CDR2 FYEKMQ (reference sequence). The length of the CDR3 is 15 residues. The V and J ends lost 5 bases and 2 bases, in that order; junction bases with no gene match: 8. Variable domain in full (rest from reference TRBV13 and TRBJ2-7): AAGVIQSPRHLIKEKRETATLKCYPIPRHDTVYWYQQGPGQDPQFLISFYEKMQSDKGSIPDRFSAQQFSDYHSELNMSSLELGDSALYFCASSQTRGQAYEQYFGPGTRLTVT.

V usage is TRBV5-1 and J usage is TRBJ2-7; perhaps TRBD1 as D (5 bases). This CDR3 region has 17 residues. The germline V and J ends were trimmed by 4 bases and 6 bases, with 26 bases remaining between them. Germline V CDR1 and CDR2: SGHRS, YFSETQ. This CDR3 is CASSRVSPREGVGEQYF. The DNA of the CDR3 is TGCGCCAGCAGCCGGGTCTCTCCCAGGGAAGGAGTGGGCGAGCAGTACTTC.

The DNA of the CDR3 is TGCAGCGTTGAAGATTCCCAGGGGGCAAAGATTGGCTACACCTTC. Translated: CSVEDSQGAKIGYTF. The V and J genes are TRBV29-1 and TRBJ1-2; 8 nucleotides match TRBD1. The CDR3 totals 15 residues. The germline gives CDR1 SQVTM, CDR2 ANQGSEA. The trim removed 0 bases at V and 7 bases at J, leaving 10 bases unmatched.

At least ten counts were recorded for this clonotype. The chain has TRBV12-3 or TRBV12-4 and TRBJ2-3; D gene ambiguous. V was pared by 4 bases and J by 3 bases, with 17 bases between. The CDR3 totals 16 residues. CDR3 region: CASSYYPAFRTDTQYF. The CDR3 bases are TGTGCCAGCAGTTATTACCCGGCTTTCCGAACAGATACGCAGTATTTT.

The chain uses TRBV4-1 and TRBJ1-5; D remains unclear. The germline V gene encodes CDR1 MGHRA and CDR2 YSYEKL. V was clipped by 0 bases and J by 2 bases, with 5 bases between them. The CDR3 has 14 residues. CDR3 bases: TGCGCCAGCAGCCAAGAGGTTGGCAATCAGCCCCAGCATTTT. It codes for CASSQEVGNQPQHF.